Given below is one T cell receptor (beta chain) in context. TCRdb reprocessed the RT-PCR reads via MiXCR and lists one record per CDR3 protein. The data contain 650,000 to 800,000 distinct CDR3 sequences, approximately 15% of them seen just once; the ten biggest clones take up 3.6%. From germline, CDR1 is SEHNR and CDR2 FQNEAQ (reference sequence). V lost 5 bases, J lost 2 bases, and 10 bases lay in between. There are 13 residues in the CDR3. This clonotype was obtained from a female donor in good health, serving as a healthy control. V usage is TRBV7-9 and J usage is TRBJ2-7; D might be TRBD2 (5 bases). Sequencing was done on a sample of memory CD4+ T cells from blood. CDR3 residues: CASSEGLAYEQYF. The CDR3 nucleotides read TGTGCCAGCAGCGAAGGACTCGCCTACGAGCAGTACTTC.